Described below is a single T cell receptor (beta chain) sequence and its context. No antigen is known for it. Other DNA sequences in the sample encode the same CDR3. The data were taken from a study of T cells in localized non-small cell lung cancer. This table comes from immunoSEQ multiplex PCR, and its TCRdb copy is limited to in-frame clones, with some not included. This sample has approximately 100,000 clones; approximately 91% occur once, and the top ten carry roughly 4%. Whole-study results and caveats: A single tumor region was sequenced, leaving heterogeneity possible. Clonality of T cells reached its maximum in uninvolved adjacent lung, surpassing tumor.

V lost 6 bases to trimming and J lost 0 bases, with 9 bases between them. The CDR3 has 15 amino acids. The germline CDR1 and CDR2 sequences are SGHVS and FNYEAQ. This chain connects TRBV7-6 to TRBJ1-6, with a weak D call TRBD1 (5 bases). The clonotype originates from a woman aged 35 to 70 with stage II squamous cell lung carcinoma. The specimen comprised PBMCs, sampled before any cancer treatment. The DNA of the CDR3 is TGTGCCAGCAGTCGACAGTTCTCCTATAATTCACCCCTCCACTTT. Residues: CASSRQFSYNSPLHF. Complete variable domain (other parts from reference TRBV7-6 and TRBJ1-6): GAGVSQSPRYKVTKRGQDVALRCDPISGHVSLYWYRQALGQGPEFLTYFNYEAQQDKSGLPNDRFSAERPEGSISTLTIQRTEQRDSAMYRCASSRQFSYNSPLHFGNGTRLTVT.